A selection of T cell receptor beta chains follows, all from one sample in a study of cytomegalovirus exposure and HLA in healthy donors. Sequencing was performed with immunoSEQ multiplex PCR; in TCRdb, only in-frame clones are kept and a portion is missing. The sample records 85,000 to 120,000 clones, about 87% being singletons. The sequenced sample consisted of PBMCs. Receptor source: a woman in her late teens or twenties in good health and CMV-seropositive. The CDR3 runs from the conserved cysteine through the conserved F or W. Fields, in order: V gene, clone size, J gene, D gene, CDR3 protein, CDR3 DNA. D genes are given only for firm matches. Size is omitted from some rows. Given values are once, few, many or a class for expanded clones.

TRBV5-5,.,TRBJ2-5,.,CASSSPYGEETQYF,TGTGCCAGCAGCTCACCTTACGGGGAGGAGACCCAGTACTTC
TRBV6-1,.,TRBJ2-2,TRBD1,CASSVTGGPGELFF,TGTGCCAGCAGTGTTACAGGGGGACCCGGGGAGCTGTTTTTT
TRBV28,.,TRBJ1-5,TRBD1,CASNSDRGGQPQHF,TGTGCCAGCAATTCCGACAGGGGGGGTCAGCCCCAGCATTTT
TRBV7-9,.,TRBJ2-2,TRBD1,CASSPTGGKNTGELFF,TGTGCCAGCAGCCCTACAGGGGGCAAGAACACCGGGGAGCTGTTTTTT
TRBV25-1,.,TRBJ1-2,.,CASSEGQQHYGYTF,TGTGCCAGCAGTGAAGGACAGCAACATTATGGCTACACCTTC
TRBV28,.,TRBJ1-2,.,CASRGPQGYGYTF,TGTGCCAGCAGGGGTCCACAGGGCTATGGCTACACCTTC
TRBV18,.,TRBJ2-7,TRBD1,CASSPQGAGSYEQYF,TGTGCCAGCTCACCACAGGGGGCAGGGTCCTACGAGCAGTACTTC
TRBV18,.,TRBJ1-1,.,CASSPPSGAATEAFF,TGTGCCAGCTCACCACCGTCAGGGGCGGCGACTGAAGCTTTCTTT
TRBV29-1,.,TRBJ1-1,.,CSVLEFQGNTEAFF,TGCAGCGTTCTGGAATTTCAGGGGAACACTGAAGCTTTCTTT
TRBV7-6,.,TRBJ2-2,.,CASSLEYSSKSNTGELFF,TGTGCCAGCAGCTTAGAATATAGCAGCAAATCGAACACCGGGGAGCTGTTTTTT
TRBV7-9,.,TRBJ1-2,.,CASSLSRGTLGGYTF,TGTGCCAGCAGCTTAAGTAGGGGGACCCTAGGTGGCTACACCTTC
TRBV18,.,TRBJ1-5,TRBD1,CASSPTGQGRNQPQHF,TGTGCCAGCTCACCCACGGGACAGGGGCGCAATCAGCCCCAGCATTTT
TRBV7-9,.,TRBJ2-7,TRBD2,CASSLGGGSSYEQYF,TGTGCCAGCAGCCTTGGCGGGGGAAGCTCCTACGAGCAGTACTTC
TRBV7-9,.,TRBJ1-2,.,CASSSEGYGYTF,TGTGCCAGCAGCTCGGAGGGCTATGGCTACACCTTC
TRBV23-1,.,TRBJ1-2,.,CASRGRGQLYGYTF,TGCGCCAGCAGGGGTCGCGGACAGTTATATGGCTACACCTTC
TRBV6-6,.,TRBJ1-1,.,CASSPRQNTEAFF,TGTGCCAGCAGTCCGAGACAGAACACTGAAGCTTTCTTT
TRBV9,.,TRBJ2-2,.,CASSISPSSTGELFF,TGTGCCAGCAGCATAAGCCCTAGTAGCACCGGGGAGCTGTTTTTT
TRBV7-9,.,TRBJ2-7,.,CASSLPDLTGQYF,TGTGCCAGCAGCCTCCCCGACCTGACGGGGCAGTACTTC
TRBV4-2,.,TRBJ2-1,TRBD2,CASSQELAGGLSSYNEQFF,TGTGCCAGCAGCCAAGAACTAGCGGGGGGCCTCAGCTCCTACAATGAGCAGTTCTTC
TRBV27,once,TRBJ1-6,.,CASSPDRDNSPLHF,TGTGCCAGCAGTCCCGACAGAGATAATTCACCCCTCCACTTT
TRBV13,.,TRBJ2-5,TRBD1,CASRPSGQQETQYF,TGTGCCAGCAGACCTTCGGGACAGCAAGAGACCCAGTACTTC
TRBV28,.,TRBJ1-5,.,CASSLQGVANQPQHF,TGTGCCAGCAGTCTACAGGGAGTCGCCAATCAGCCCCAGCATTTT
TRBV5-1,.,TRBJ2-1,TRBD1,CASSLEGQGYNEQFF,TGCGCCAGCAGCTTGGAGGGACAGGGCTACAATGAGCAGTTCTTC
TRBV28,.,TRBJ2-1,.,CASSIPPGNEQFF,TGTGCCAGCAGCATCCCCCCGGGAAATGAGCAGTTCTTC
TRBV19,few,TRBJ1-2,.,CASSVGGDGYTF,TGTGCCAGTAGCGTCGGAGGGGATGGCTACACCTTC
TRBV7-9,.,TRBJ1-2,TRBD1,CASSLAIDRAGGYTF,TGTGCCAGCAGCTTAGCAATTGACAGGGCAGGGGGCTACACCTTC
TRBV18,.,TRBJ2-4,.,CASSPADKNIQYF,TGTGCCAGCTCACCGGCGGACAAAAACATTCAGTACTTC
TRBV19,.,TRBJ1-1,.,CASRAGANTEAFF,TGTGCCAGCCGAGCAGGGGCTAACACTGAAGCTTTCTTT
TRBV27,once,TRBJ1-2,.,CASRYSGGGYTF,TGTGCCAGCAGGTACTCCGGAGGGGGCTACACCTTC
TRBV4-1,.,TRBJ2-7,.,CASSQDQSGVNEQYF,TGCGCCAGCAGCCAAGACCAATCAGGGGTCAACGAGCAGTACTTC
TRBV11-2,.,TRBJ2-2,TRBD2,CASSFGTRLANTGELFF,TGTGCCAGCAGCTTCGGGACTAGACTCGCGAACACCGGGGAGCTGTTTTTT
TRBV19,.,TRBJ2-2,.,CASKTGSANTGELFF,TGTGCCAGCAAGACGGGGTCCGCGAACACCGGGGAGCTGTTTTTT
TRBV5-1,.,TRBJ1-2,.,CASSPNPGLRYGYTF,TGCGCCAGCAGCCCAAACCCAGGACTGAGATATGGCTACACCTTC
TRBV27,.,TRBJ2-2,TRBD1,CASSTGTDNTGELFF,TGTGCCAGCAGTACCGGGACAGATAACACCGGGGAGCTGTTTTTT
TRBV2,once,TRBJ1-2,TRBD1,CASSEPRTGELYYGYTF,TGTGCCAGCAGTGAACCCAGGACAGGCGAGCTTTACTATGGCTACACCTTC
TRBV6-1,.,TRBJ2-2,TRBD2,CASRFSGGATGELFF,TGTGCCAGCAGGTTTAGCGGGGGGGCGACCGGGGAGCTGTTTTTT
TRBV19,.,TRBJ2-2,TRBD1,CASSIGDRVAGELFF,TGTGCCAGTAGTATAGGCGACAGGGTAGCCGGGGAGCTGTTTTTT
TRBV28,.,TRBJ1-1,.,CASSWGLGVNTEAFF,TGTGCCAGCAGTTGGGGGCTTGGTGTGAACACTGAAGCTTTCTTT
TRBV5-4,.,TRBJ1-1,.,CASSFQDMNTEAFF,TGTGCCAGCAGCTTCCAGGACATGAACACTGAAGCTTTCTTT
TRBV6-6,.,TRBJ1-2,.,CASSYLGITDGYTF,TGTGCCAGCAGTTACCTCGGGATCACGGATGGCTACACCTTC
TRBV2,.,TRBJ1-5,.,CASSHRINQPQHF,TGTGCCAGCAGTCATAGAATCAATCAGCCCCAGCATTTT
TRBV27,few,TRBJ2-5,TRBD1,CASSSPGGAGIETQYF,TGTGCCAGCAGTTCACCAGGGGGCGCCGGCATAGAGACCCAGTACTTC
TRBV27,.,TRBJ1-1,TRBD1,CASRQGLAEAFF,TGTGCCAGCAGACAGGGGTTAGCCGAAGCTTTCTTT
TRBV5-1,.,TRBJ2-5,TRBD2,CASSAGTSGGETQYF,TGCGCCAGCAGCGCCGGGACTAGCGGGGGAGAGACCCAGTACTTC
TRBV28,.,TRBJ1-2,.,CASNEEGSWSYTF,TGTGCCAGCAACGAGGAGGGATCTTGGTCATACACCTTC
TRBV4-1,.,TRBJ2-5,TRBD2,CASSQGIGAGGTETQYF,TGCGCCAGCAGCCAGGGGATCGGGGCGGGGGGGACTGAGACCCAGTACTTC
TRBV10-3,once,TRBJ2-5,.,CAISEVRGVETQYF,TGTGCCATCAGTGAAGTACGGGGAGTGGAGACCCAGTACTTC
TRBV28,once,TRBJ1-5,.,CASSFEGRSQPQHF,TGTGCCAGCAGTTTCGAGGGTAGGAGTCAGCCCCAGCATTTT
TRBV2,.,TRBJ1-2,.,CASSRDIANYGYTF,TGTGCCAGCAGCCGGGACATAGCTAACTATGGCTACACCTTC